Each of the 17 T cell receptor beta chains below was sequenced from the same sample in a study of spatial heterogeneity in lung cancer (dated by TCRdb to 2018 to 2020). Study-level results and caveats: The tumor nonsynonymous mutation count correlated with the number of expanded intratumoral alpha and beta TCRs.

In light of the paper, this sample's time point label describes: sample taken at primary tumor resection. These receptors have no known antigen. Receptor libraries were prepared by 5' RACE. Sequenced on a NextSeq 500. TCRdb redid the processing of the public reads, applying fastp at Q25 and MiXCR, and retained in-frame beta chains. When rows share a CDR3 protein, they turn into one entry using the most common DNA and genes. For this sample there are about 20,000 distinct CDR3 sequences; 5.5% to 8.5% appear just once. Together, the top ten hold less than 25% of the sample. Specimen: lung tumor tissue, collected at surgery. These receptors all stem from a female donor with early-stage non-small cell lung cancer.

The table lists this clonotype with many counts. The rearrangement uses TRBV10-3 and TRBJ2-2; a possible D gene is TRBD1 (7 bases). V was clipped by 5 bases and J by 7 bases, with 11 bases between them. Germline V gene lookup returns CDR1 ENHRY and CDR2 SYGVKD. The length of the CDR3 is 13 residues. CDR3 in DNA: TGTGCCATCAGTCCCAGGGGGGACGGGGAGCTGTTTTTT. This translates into CAISPRGDGELFF.

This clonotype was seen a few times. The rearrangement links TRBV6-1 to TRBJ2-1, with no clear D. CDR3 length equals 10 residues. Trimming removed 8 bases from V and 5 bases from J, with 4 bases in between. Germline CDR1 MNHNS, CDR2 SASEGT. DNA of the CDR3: TGTGCCAGCGGTCACAATGAGCAGTTCTTC. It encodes CASGHNEQFF.

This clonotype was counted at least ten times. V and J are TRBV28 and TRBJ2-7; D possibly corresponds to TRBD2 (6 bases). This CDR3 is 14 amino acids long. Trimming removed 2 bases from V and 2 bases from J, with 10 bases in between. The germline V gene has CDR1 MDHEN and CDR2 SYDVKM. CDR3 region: CASSLGGFTYEQYF. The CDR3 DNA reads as TGTGCCAGCAGTTTAGGAGGGTTCACCTACGAGCAGTACTTC.

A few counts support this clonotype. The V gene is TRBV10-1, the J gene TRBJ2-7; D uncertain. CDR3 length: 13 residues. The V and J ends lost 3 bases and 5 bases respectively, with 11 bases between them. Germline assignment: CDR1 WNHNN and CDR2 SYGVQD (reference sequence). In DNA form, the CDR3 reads TGCGCCAGCAGTGATGGGGATTGGGACGAGCAGTACTTC. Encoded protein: CASSDGDWDEQYF.

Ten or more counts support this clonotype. The CDR3 DNA reads TGTGCCAGCAGCTCCGGACAGGGAAAAAACTATGGCTACACCTTC. This translates into CASSSGQGKNYGYTF. The chain is built from TRBV11-2 and TRBJ1-2; TRBD1 matches 8 bases. Losses at the gene ends were 4 bases for V and 2 bases for J; bases not matched to a gene: 6. Germline loops: CDR1 SGHAT, CDR2 FQNNGV. The CDR3 sequence is 15 residues long.

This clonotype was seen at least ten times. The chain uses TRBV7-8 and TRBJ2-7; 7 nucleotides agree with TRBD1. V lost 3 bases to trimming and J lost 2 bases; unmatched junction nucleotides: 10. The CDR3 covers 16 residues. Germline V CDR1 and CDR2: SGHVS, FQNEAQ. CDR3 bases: TGTGCCAGCAGCTTGGGAACTCACGGGACAGCCTACGAGCAGTACTTC. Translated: CASSLGTHGTAYEQYF.

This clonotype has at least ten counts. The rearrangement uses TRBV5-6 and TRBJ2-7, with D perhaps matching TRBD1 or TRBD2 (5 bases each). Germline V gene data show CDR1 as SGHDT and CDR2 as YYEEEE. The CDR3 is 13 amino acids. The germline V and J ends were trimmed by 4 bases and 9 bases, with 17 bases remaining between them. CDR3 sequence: CASSAPQSGTQYF. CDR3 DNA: TGTGCCAGCAGCGCTCCTCAATCCGGGACGCAGTACTTC.

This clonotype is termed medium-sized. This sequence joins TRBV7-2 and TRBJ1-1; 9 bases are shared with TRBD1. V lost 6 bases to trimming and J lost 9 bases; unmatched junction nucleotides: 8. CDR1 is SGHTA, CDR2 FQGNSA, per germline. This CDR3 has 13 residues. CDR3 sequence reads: CASSHRDRAKAFF. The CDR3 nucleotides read TGTGCCAGCAGTCACAGGGACAGGGCAAAAGCTTTCTTT.

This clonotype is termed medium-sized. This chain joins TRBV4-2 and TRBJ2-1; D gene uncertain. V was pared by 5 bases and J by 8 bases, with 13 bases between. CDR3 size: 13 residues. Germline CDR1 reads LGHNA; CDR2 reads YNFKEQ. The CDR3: CASSSTSLDEQFF. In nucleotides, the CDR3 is TGTGCCAGCAGCTCGACTTCTCTCGATGAGCAGTTCTTC.

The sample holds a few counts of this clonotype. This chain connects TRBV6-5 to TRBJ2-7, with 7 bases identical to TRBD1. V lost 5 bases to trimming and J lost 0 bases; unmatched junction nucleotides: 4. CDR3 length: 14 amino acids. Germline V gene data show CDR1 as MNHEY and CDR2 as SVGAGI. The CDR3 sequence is CASSEDRNSYEQYF. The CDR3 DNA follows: TGTGCCAGCAGTGAGGACAGGAACTCCTACGAGCAGTACTTC.

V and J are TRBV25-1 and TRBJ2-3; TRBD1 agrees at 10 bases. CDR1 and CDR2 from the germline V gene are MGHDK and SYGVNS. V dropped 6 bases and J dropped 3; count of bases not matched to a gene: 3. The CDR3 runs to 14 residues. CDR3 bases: TGTGCCAGCAGGACAGGGGGCGGGACAGATACGCAGTATTTT. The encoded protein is CASRTGGGTDTQYF.

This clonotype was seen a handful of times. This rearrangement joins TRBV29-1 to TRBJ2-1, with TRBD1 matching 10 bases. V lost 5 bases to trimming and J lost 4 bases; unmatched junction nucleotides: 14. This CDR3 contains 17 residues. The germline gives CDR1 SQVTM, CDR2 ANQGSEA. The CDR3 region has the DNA TGCAGCGTTCCTCGTGACGGACAGGGGGTCCGGTACAATGAGCAGTTCTTC. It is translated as CSVPRDGQGVRYNEQFF.

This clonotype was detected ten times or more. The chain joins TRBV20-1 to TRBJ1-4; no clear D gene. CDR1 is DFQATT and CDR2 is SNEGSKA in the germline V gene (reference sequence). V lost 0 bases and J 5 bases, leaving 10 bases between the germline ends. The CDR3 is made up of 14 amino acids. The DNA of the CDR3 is TGCAGTGCTAGAGACAGGACTTCAAATGAAAAACTGTTTTTT. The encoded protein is CSARDRTSNEKLFF.

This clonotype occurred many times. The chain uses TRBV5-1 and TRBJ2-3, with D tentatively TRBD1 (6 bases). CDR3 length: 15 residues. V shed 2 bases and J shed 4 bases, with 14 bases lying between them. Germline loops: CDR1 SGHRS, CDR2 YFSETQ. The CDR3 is CASSFQGREADTQYF. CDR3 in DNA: TGCGCCAGCAGCTTTCAGGGGCGTGAAGCAGATACGCAGTATTTT.

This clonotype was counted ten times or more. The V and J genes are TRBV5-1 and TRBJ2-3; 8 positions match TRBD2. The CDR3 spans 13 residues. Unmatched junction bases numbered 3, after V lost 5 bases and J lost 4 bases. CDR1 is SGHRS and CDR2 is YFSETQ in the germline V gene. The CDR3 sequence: CASSFGGADTQYF. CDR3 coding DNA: TGCGCCAGCAGTTTCGGGGGGGCAGATACGCAGTATTTT. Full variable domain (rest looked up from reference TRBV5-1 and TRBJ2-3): KAGVTQTPRYLIKTRGQQVTLSCSPISGHRSVSWYQQTPGQGLQFLFEYFSETQRNKGNFPGRFSGRQFSNSRSEMNVSTLELGDSALYLCASSFGGADTQYFGPGTRLTVL.

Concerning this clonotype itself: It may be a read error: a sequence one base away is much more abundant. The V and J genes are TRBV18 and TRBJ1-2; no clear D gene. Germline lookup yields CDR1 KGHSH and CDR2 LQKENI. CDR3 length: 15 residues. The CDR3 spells CTSSPPVVGIYGYTF. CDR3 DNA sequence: TGTACCAGCTCACCACCGGTGGTCGGAATCTATGGCTACACCTTC.

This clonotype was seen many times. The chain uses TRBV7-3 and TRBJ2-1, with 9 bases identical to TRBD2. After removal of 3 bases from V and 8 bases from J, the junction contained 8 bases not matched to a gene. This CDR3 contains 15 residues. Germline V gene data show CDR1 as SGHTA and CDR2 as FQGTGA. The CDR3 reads CASSLDSGGSDEQFF. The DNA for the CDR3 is TGTGCCAGCAGCTTGGATAGCGGGGGATCCGATGAGCAGTTCTTC.